This T cell receptor (beta chain) appears in the sequencing data of a study of regulatory T cells in long-lasting Graves disease. Time point in this sample: newly diagnosed GD, antithyroid drugs for less than 3 months. Following extraction of RNA from PBMCs, that RNA was used to make the TCR library. An endocrinology department in Xi'an, China, recruited the patients. Germline V lookup: CDR1 DFQATT, CDR2 SNEGSKA (reference sequence). Trimming at V came to 4 bases and at J to 4 bases, leaving 4 bases not matched to a gene. The CDR3 covers 13 residues. Assembly of TCR beta libraries relied on iRepertoire HTBI primers together with Arm-PCR of CDR3 regions. Using its own MiXCR run on the multiplex PCR reads, TCRdb lists one record per CDR3 protein. Here the sample spans about 470,000 distinct CDR3 sequences, about 16% being singletons. This sample also belongs to another study, concerning T cells in Graves' hyperthyroidism and ophthalmopathy.

This chain uses TRBV20-1 with TRBJ2-5; 9 bases map to TRBD2. The receptor was isolated from a man aged 40-50 years with Graves disease. This sample comprised peripheral blood mononuclear cells (PBMCs), obtained at new diagnosis, from a patient treated with antithyroid drugs. The CDR3 nucleotides read TGCAGTGCTACGGGACTAGCTGTAGAGACCCAGTACTTC. Translation gives CSATGLAVETQYF.